Sequencing of this TCR beta chain was carried out in a study of identifying expanded T cells in peripheral blood. The method was immunoSEQ multiplex PCR; TCRdb's version includes in-frame clones alone and lacks a portion of them. In the table there are about 130,000 clones, 75% to 90% of which are singletons. CDR1 and CDR2 from the germline V gene are LNHNV and YYDKDF (reference sequence). J was trimmed by 9 bases and V by 1 base; bases with no gene match: 7. The CDR3 length is 14 residues. During the collection period, no donor immune events like infections were recorded. General study results and limits: Variance in clone template counts between approximately 2-week samples significantly increased with total template count across all healthy donors. Over approximately two and four weeks, about 16 and 20 clones changed, versus approximately 1.2 between replicates.

On this clone: No antigen is known for it.

The chain employs TRBV15 and TRBJ1-2; 8 bases are a match to TRBD1. This clonotype originated in a person aged 18-69 years in good health. What was sequenced was blood. The CDR3: CATSRVIQGVSYTF. CDR3 in DNA: TGTGCCACCAGCAGAGTGATACAGGGGGTTAGCTACACCTTC.